The source of this T cell receptor (beta chain) is a study of blood T cell repertoires in COVID-19. Turning to the study itself: Donors in the United States, Italy and Spain gave samples during acute or convalescent COVID-19.

In germline, CDR1 is MNHEY, CDR2 SVGAGI. V shed 6 bases and J 4 bases; nucleotides not matched to a gene: 3. The CDR3 length is 13 residues. TCRdb's copy holds only in-frame clones and misses some; the assay was immunoSEQ multiplex PCR. Of around 260,000 clones listed, approximately 92% are singletons. The sample taken for sequencing was PBMCs or T cells enriched from blood (not recorded which). This chain connects TRBV6-5 to TRBJ2-1; 7 bases match TRBD1. This clonotype was sampled from a woman in her twenties or thirties who had recovered from COVID-19. In DNA, the CDR3 is TGTGCCAGCAGCAAGGACAGGTACAATGAGCAGTTCTTC. It yields the protein CASSKDRYNEQFF.